Below, 2 T cell receptor beta chains from the same sample are listed, as sequenced in a study of blood T cell repertoires in COVID-19. Sequenced by immunoSEQ multiplex PCR; TCRdb stores in-frame clones only, minus some. The sample has 210,000 or so clones; 84% are singletons. The specimen was peripheral blood. These receptors were obtained from a woman between 50 and 59 years old with active or convalescent COVID-19.

The chain recombines TRBV6-1 with TRBJ1-6, with D perhaps TRBD1 (5 bases). In germline, CDR1 is MNHNS, CDR2 SASEGT. CDR3 length: 18 residues. Trimming shortened V by 4 bases and J by 5 bases, and 21 bases separated the two germline ends. The chain's CDR3 is CASSGLEGRRGNNSPLHF. The CDR3, as DNA: TGTGCCAGCAGTGGGCTAGAGGGGCGGCGGGGGAATAATTCACCCCTCCACTTT.

The chain uses TRBV10-3 and TRBJ2-1; D not resolved. The CDR3 is made up of 15 amino acids. V lost 6 bases and J lost 0, with 12 bases in between. The V gene's germline CDR1 is ENHRY and CDR2 SYGVKD. CDR3 DNA: TGTGCCATCAGACGGTCCGAGAGCTCCTACAATGAGCAGTTCTTC. Protein: CAIRRSESSYNEQFF.